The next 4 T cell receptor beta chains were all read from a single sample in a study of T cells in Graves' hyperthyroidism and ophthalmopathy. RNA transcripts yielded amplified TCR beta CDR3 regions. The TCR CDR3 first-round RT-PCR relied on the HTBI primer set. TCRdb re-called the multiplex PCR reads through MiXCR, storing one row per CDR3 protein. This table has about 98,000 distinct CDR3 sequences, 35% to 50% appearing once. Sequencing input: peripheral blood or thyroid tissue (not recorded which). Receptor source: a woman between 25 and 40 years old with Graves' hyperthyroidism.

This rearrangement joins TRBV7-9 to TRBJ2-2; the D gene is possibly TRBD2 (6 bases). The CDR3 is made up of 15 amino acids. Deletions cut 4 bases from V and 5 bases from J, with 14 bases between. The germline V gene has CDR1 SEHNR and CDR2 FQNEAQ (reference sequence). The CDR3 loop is CASSSRSGGTGELFF. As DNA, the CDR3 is TGTGCCAGCAGCTCACGGTCAGGAGGGACCGGGGAGCTGTTTTTT. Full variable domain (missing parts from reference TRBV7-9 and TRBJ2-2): DTGVSQNPRHKITKRGQNVTFRCDPISEHNRLYWYRQTLGQGPEFLTYFQNEAQLEKSRLLSDRFSAERPKGSFSTLEIQRTEQGDSAMYLCASSSRSGGTGELFFGEGSRLTVL.

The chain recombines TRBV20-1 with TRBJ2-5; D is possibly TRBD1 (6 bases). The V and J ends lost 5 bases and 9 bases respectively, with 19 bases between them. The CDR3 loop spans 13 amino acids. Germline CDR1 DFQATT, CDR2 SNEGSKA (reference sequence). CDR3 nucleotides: TGCAGTGCTGGACCAGGGGTGAGAGGGGCCCAGTACTTC. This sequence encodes CSAGPGVRGAQYF.

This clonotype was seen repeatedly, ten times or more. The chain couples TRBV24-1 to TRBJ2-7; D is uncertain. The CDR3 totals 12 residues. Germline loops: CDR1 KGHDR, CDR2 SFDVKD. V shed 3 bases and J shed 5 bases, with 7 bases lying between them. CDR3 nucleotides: TGTGCCACCAGTGATGACGGAGACGAGCAGTACTTC. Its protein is CATSDDGDEQYF.

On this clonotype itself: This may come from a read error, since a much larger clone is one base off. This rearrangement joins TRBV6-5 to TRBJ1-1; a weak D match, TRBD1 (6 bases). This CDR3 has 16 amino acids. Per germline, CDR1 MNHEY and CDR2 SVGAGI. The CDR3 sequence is CASTPGLGDTKRQASF. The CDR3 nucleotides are TGTGCCAGCACCCCAGGGTTGGGGGACACCAAGCGCCAAGCTTCCTTT.